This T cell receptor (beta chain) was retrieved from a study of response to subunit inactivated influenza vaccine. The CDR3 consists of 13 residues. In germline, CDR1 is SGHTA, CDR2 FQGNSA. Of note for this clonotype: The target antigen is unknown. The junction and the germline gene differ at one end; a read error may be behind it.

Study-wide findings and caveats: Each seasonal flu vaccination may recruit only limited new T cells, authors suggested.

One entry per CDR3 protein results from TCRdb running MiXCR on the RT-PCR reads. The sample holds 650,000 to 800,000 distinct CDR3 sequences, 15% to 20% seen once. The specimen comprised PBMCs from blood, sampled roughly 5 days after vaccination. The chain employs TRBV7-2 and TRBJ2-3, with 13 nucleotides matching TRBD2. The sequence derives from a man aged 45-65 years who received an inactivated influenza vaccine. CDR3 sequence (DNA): TGTGCCAGCAGCCTAGGACTAGCGGGGGCCAGGGATTTT. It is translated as CASSLGLAGARDF. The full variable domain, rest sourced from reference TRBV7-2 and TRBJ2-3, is GAGVSQSPSNKVTEKGKDVELRCDPISGHTALYWYRQSLGQGLEFLIYFQGNSAPDKSGLPSDRFSAERTGGSVSTLTIQRTQQEDSAVYLCASSLGLAGARDFGPGTRLTVL.